A selection of T cell receptor beta chains follows, all from one sample in a study of radiation and T cells in renal cell carcinoma. Data came from immunoSEQ multiplex PCR; TCRdb stores just in-frame clones and leaves some out. Found here are some 150,000 clones, approximately 87% of them singletons; the top ten hold roughly 25%. The sample in question was blood, obtained from a patient whose treatment included radiotherapy and nephrectomy. These receptors originate from a woman in her forties or fifties with renal cell carcinoma. CDR3s include the opening cysteine and the closing phenylalanine or tryptophan. D genes are given only for firm matches. Where a row states a size, it is once, few, many or the class of an expanded clone; other rows omit it.

cdr3_aa cdr3_nt j_call clone_size v_call d_call
CASHTGGKAFF TGTGCCAGCCATACCGGGGGTAAGGCTTTCTTT TRBJ1-1 NA TRBV6-5 NA
CASSHPATNEKLFF TGTGCCAGCAGCCACCCTGCAACTAATGAAAAACTGTTTTTT TRBJ1-4 once TRBV14 NA
CASSVSGGSYEQYF TGCGCCAGCAGTGTTAGCGGGGGCTCCTACGAGCAGTACTTC TRBJ2-7 NA TRBV10-1 TRBD2
CASSPVNSNQPQHF TGTGCCAGTAGTCCCGTCAATAGCAATCAGCCCCAGCATTTT TRBJ1-5 NA TRBV19 NA
CSAPPRDTQYF TGCAGTGCCCCCCCAAGAGATACGCAGTATTTT TRBJ2-3 NA TRBV20-1 NA
CASSLNREETQYF TGTGCCAGCAGCTTGAACAGGGAAGAGACCCAGTACTTC TRBJ2-5 NA TRBV7-9 NA
CASSLPGTVGTIYF TGTGCCAGCAGCTTACCGGGGACCGTGGGCACCATATATTTT TRBJ1-3 NA TRBV7-9 NA
CASRIGGPYEQYF TGCGCCAGCAGAATAGGGGGTCCGTACGAGCAGTACTTC TRBJ2-7 NA TRBV5-1 NA
CASSLSILTDTQYF TGTGCCAGCAGTTTAAGTATTCTAACAGATACGCAGTATTTT TRBJ2-3 once TRBV27 NA
CASSEAQGQAGYGYTF TGTGCCAGCAGTGAAGCGCAGGGCCAGGCAGGCTATGGCTACACCTTC TRBJ1-2 NA TRBV6-1 NA
CASSQVVRETQYF TGTGCCAGCAGCCAAGTTGTACGAGAGACCCAGTACTTC TRBJ2-5 NA TRBV4-2 NA
CAISEPSAGNPPQHF TGTGCCATCAGTGAGCCCAGTGCAGGGAATCCGCCCCAGCATTTT TRBJ1-5 few TRBV10-3 NA
CAISQAQETQYF TGTGCCATCAGCCAGGCTCAAGAGACCCAGTACTTC TRBJ2-5 NA TRBV10-3 NA
CASSDQIFYEQYF TGCGCCAGCAGTGATCAAATATTCTACGAGCAGTACTTC TRBJ2-7 NA TRBV10-1 NA
CASSLGRNTGELFF TGTGCCAGCAGCTTAGGTAGGAACACCGGGGAGCTGTTTTTT TRBJ2-2 NA TRBV5-6 NA
CASTTSVQETQYF TGTGCCAGCACCACTAGCGTTCAAGAGACCCAGTACTTC TRBJ2-5 NA TRBV5-4 TRBD2
CAWSPMAGVYGYTF TGTGCCTGGAGTCCGATGGCAGGAGTCTATGGCTACACCTTC TRBJ1-2 NA TRBV30 NA